The rows below give T cell receptor beta chains drawn from one sample of a study of blood T cell repertoires in COVID-19. The method was immunoSEQ multiplex PCR; TCRdb's version includes in-frame clones alone and lacks a portion of them. The data contain 250,000 to 300,000 clones, around nine tenths of them singletons. Input material: PBMCs or T cells enriched from blood (not recorded which). The source of these receptors is a woman aged 45-65 years who had been exposed to COVID-19. The CDR3 runs from the conserved cysteine through the conserved F or W. A D gene is named only where the DNA matches it firmly. Clone size appears in some rows only: once, few, many, or a class for an expanded clone.

D gene: TRBD2; J gene: TRBJ2-3; clone size: .; V gene: TRBV29-1; CDR3 protein: CSVLGLFRGDTQYF
D gene: TRBD2; J gene: TRBJ2-1; clone size: .; V gene: TRBV24-1; CDR3 protein: CATSDLQGGVAGGRNNEQFF
D gene: .; J gene: TRBJ1-5; clone size: .; V gene: TRBV21-1; CDR3 protein: CASSKGNDRVGNQPQHF
D gene: .; J gene: TRBJ2-2; clone size: once; V gene: TRBV7-8; CDR3 protein: CASSPGVGLNTGELFF
D gene: TRBD2; J gene: TRBJ2-1; clone size: .; V gene: TRBV9; CDR3 protein: CASSGGAGSSYNEQFF
D gene: TRBD1; J gene: TRBJ2-2; clone size: .; V gene: TRBV28; CDR3 protein: CASTDRGDRVNTGELFF
D gene: TRBD2; J gene: TRBJ2-3; clone size: .; V gene: TRBV28; CDR3 protein: CASKSGGAVDTQYF
D gene: .; J gene: TRBJ2-5; clone size: .; V gene: TRBV19; CDR3 protein: CASTPTGVKETQYF
D gene: .; J gene: TRBJ2-7; clone size: .; V gene: TRBV7-9; CDR3 protein: CASSLVAGYEQYF
D gene: TRBD2; J gene: TRBJ2-1; clone size: .; V gene: TRBV2; CDR3 protein: CASSPPRTSGGAVWNEQFF
D gene: TRBD2; J gene: TRBJ2-7; clone size: few; V gene: TRBV7-6; CDR3 protein: CASSLYTGLGVHEQYF
D gene: TRBD1; J gene: TRBJ2-5; clone size: once; V gene: TRBV5-8; CDR3 protein: CASSAGTASLGTQYF
D gene: TRBD1; J gene: TRBJ1-2; clone size: .; V gene: TRBV7-9; CDR3 protein: CASSRNRGVGLDDYGYTF
D gene: .; J gene: TRBJ1-3; clone size: .; V gene: TRBV2; CDR3 protein: CASRSETGNTIYF
D gene: TRBD1; J gene: TRBJ1-4; clone size: once; V gene: TRBV5-1; CDR3 protein: CASSLGDRGEKLFF
D gene: TRBD1; J gene: TRBJ2-6; clone size: .; V gene: TRBV5-1; CDR3 protein: CASSSGTGRTQSSGANVLTF
D gene: TRBD2; J gene: TRBJ2-3; clone size: .; V gene: TRBV4-2; CDR3 protein: CASSSRLAGDTDTQYF
D gene: .; J gene: TRBJ1-4; clone size: .; V gene: TRBV30; CDR3 protein: CAWSQADGGKLFF
D gene: .; J gene: TRBJ2-7; clone size: .; V gene: TRBV7-9; CDR3 protein: CASSTTESYSYEQYF
D gene: TRBD1; J gene: TRBJ1-5; clone size: .; V gene: TRBV7-2; CDR3 protein: CASSRDSPNQPQHF
D gene: .; J gene: TRBJ1-6; clone size: .; V gene: TRBV5-1; CDR3 protein: CASSQGLTYNSPLHF
D gene: .; J gene: TRBJ2-2; clone size: .; V gene: TRBV6-5; CDR3 protein: CASSYVRGTGELFF
D gene: TRBD2; J gene: TRBJ2-7; clone size: few; V gene: TRBV7-2; CDR3 protein: CASSLSGSWAGGIYEQYF
D gene: TRBD1; J gene: TRBJ1-4; clone size: .; V gene: TRBV5-1; CDR3 protein: CASSRPGQGTNEKLFF
D gene: TRBD2; J gene: TRBJ2-1; clone size: .; V gene: TRBV7-9; CDR3 protein: CASSTRLAGGRSYNEQFF
D gene: .; J gene: TRBJ2-2; clone size: few; V gene: TRBV24-1; CDR3 protein: CATSDYKQGNTGELFF
D gene: .; J gene: TRBJ2-2; clone size: .; V gene: TRBV10-3; CDR3 protein: CAISPSQNTGELFF
D gene: TRBD2; J gene: TRBJ2-5; clone size: once; V gene: TRBV2; CDR3 protein: CASSATSGVGETQYF
D gene: TRBD1; J gene: TRBJ2-3; clone size: .; V gene: TRBV5-6; CDR3 protein: CASSLDRGQADTQYF
D gene: .; J gene: TRBJ2-7; clone size: .; V gene: TRBV28; CDR3 protein: CASSWGGGVYEQYF
D gene: .; J gene: TRBJ1-1; clone size: .; V gene: TRBV28; CDR3 protein: CATRHSLNTEAFF
D gene: .; J gene: TRBJ1-2; clone size: .; V gene: TRBV5-4; CDR3 protein: CASSSDSYGYTF
D gene: TRBD1; J gene: TRBJ1-2; clone size: few; V gene: TRBV11-2; CDR3 protein: CASSPTGTGTYGYTF
D gene: TRBD1; J gene: TRBJ1-2; clone size: .; V gene: TRBV19; CDR3 protein: CASSIDRGIGYTF
D gene: .; J gene: TRBJ2-7; clone size: few; V gene: TRBV28; CDR3 protein: CASSLPGTQQYF
D gene: TRBD2; J gene: TRBJ2-5; clone size: .; V gene: TRBV6-5; CDR3 protein: CATQTSGGAETQYF